This T cell receptor (beta chain) was sequenced in a study of Ad26.COV2.S vaccination and SARS-CoV-2 variants (dated by TCRdb to 2020 to 2023). Looking at the study overall: Vaccine-arm donors were drawn from COV1001, a multicentre, randomized, double-blind, placebo-controlled phase I-IIa trial of Ad26.COV2.S in healthy adults. Trial participants were randomized into five groups of five, in which low-dose or high-dose Ad26.COV2.S was given once or twice, or placebo was given on both occasions. Ad26.COV2.S was given intramuscularly at 5x10^10 or 1x10^11 viral particles, as a single shot or as two shots 56 days apart. A total of around 32 samples were included in the TCR-sequenced set, comprising approximately 20 Ad26.COV2.S vaccine recipients, 5 placebo recipients and 8 SARS-CoV-2 convalescent individuals. TCRbeta repertoire sequencing was used to assess the specificity and breadth of SARS-CoV-2-reactive T cell receptors after Ad26.COV2.S vaccination. Investigators remained blinded to trial group allocation during experiments and outcome assessment.

There are 14 amino acids in the CDR3, from cysteine to phenylalanine inclusive. Of the read, only the CDR3 DNA is kept; its 42 bases are in frame from base 1. In the germline V gene (reference sequence), CDR1 corresponds to MNHNY and CDR2 to SVGAGI. The junction carries 10 bases between V and J, which are trimmed by 2 bases and 5 bases respectively. Concerning this clone itself: Its specific antigen is unknown. No per-base quality is available; no much larger clone lies one base away.

The immunoSEQ Assay was used to sequence TCRbeta CDR3 regions. After extraction, genomic DNA underwent amplification by bias-controlled multiplex PCR, followed by high-throughput sequencing. Concerning the study's data processing: To quantify the absolute abundance of every unique TCRbeta CDR3 region, sequences were collapsed and filtered. Usable DNA was measured by amplifying reference genes present in all nucleated cells, and TCRbeta template counts were normalized to that usable DNA to estimate T cell fraction. Repertoire TCRs were annotated as SARS-CoV-2-specific when V gene, CDR3 amino acid sequence and J gene were exactly matched to a known reactive TCR set. The reference SARS-CoV-2 TCR set came from MIRA and was filtered for enrichment in COVID-19-positive ImmuneCODE repertoires, removing public or cross-reactive TCRs. Drawing on the MIRA antigens, annotated TCRs were analysed further at the level of specific ORF or position within ORF. Depth was the summed frequency of annotated unique rearrangements, while breadth was defined as annotated unique rearrangements over total unique productive rearrangements. Two-sided Wilcoxon rank-sum tests were used to compare TCR breadth between groups. TCRdb mirrors the immuneACCESS table, restricted to in-frame sequences. Some clones are absent from its copies; in checked studies, under half trace to an unresolved V gene, and the reason for the others is unknown. D and trimming come from the DNA, and the V and J calls and clone size come from that table. Counted in this sample were some 450,000 clones; roughly 87% of them appeared once. 4.3% of the sample is taken by the ten largest.

The study at large found these results: Non-spike TCR breadth was comparable between vaccine and placebo recipients, consistent with the vaccine containing only spike. Ad26.COV2.S recipients had higher spike-specific TCR breadth than placebo recipients (P = 0.0014). The authors noted that the TCR breadth and depth analyses may have underestimated total T cell responses. After vaccination, spike-specific CD8+ and CD4+ T cell responses were reported to show substantial breadth. The study was not powered to compare responses between vaccine doses or regimens.

The label giving this sample's treatment or condition can be read as: some 20 received Ad26.COV2.S at low or high dose, single or two shots; about five received placebo; per-sample allocation not given. For vaccine and placebo recipients, repertoires were sequenced using samples collected on day 63 after the first injection. Cohort 1b enrolled around 23 adults aged 18-55 years at a single site in Boston, USA, between 29 July and 7 August 2020. Ad26.COV2.S consisted of a replication-incompetent adenovirus type 26 vector by which a prefusion-stabilized SARS-CoV-2 spike protein from the original Wuhan strain was expressed.

This TCR derives from a person between 18 and 65 years old who received the Ad26.COV2.S COVID-19 vaccine or a placebo. The sequence links TRBV6-6 to TRBJ1-5; the D gene lacks a confident call. The material was peripheral blood, obtained in a trial of Ad26.COV2.S vaccine versus placebo. The nucleotide sequence is given as TGTGCCAGCAGTTACGTGGGGAGAGATCAGCCCCAGCATTTT. Translated, this gives CASSYVGRDQPQHF.